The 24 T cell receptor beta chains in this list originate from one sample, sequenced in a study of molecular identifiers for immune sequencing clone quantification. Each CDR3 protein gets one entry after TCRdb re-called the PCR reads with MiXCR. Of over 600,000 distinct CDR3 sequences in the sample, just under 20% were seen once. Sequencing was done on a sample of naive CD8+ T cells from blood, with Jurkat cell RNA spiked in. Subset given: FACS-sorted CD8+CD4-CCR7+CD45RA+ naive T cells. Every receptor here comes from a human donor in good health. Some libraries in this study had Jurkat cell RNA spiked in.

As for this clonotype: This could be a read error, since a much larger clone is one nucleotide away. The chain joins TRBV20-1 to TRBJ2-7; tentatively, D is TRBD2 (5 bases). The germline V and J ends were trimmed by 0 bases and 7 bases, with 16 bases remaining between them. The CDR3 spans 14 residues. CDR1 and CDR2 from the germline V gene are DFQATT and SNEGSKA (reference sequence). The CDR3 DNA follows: TGCAGTGCTAGAGATGTGGGGAGCTTGGGGGAGCAGTACTTC. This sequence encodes CSARDVGSLGEQYF.

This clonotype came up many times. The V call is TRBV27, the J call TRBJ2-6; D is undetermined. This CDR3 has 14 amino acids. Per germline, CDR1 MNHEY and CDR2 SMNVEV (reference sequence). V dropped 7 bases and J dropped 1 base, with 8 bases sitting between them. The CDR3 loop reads CASNARSGANVLTF. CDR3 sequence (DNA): TGTGCCAGCAATGCCCGATCTGGGGCCAACGTCCTGACTTTC.

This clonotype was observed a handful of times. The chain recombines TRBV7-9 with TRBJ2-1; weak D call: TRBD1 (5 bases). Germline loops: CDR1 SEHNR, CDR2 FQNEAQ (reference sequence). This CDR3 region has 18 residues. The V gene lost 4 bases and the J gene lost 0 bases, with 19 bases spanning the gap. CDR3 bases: TGTGCCAGCAGCTCGAATACCCAGGGTTGGAGCTCCTACAATGAGCAGTTCTTC. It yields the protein CASSSNTQGWSSYNEQFF.

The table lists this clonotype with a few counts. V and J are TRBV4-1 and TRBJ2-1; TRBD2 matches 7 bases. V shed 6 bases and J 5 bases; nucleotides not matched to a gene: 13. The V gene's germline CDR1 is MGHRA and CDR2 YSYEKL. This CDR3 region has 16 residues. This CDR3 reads CASSRPGLPFNNEQFF. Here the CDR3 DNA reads TGCGCCAGCAGTCGTCCGGGACTACCCTTCAACAATGAGCAGTTCTTC.

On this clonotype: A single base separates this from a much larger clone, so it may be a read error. The CDR3 DNA reads as TGTGCCAGCAGCTCCGGACAGGACCTAGTTGCAACTAATGAAGAACTGTTTTTT. It translates to CASSSGQDLVATNEELFF. The chain recombines TRBV5-3 with TRBJ1-4; 7 nucleotides match TRBD1. TRBV5-3 is reported as an ORF; its role is uncertain. The CDR3 sequence is 18 residues long.

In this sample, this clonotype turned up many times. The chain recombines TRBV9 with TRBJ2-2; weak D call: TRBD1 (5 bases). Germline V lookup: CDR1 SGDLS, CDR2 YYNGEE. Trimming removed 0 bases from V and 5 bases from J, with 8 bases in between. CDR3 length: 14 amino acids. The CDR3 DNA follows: TGTGCCAGCAGCGTAGGTGGACAAACCGGGGAGCTGTTTTTT. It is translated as CASSVGGQTGELFF.

The CDR3 DNA follows: TGTGCCAGCAGTTTAGCCGGGGGCGCAATCCAAGAGACCCAGTACTTC. It is translated as CASSLAGGAIQETQYF. This chain links TRBV12-3 or TRBV12-4 with TRBJ2-5; either TRBD1 or TRBD2 may supply D (6 bases each). V lost 0 bases and J 1 base, leaving 12 bases between the germline ends. The CDR3 is made up of 16 amino acids.

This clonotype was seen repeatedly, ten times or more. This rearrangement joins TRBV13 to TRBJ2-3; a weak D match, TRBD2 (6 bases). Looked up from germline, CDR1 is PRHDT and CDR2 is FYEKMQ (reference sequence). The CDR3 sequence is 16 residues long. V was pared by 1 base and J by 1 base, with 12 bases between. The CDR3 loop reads CASSLAGVGGTDTQYF. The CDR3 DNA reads TGTGCCAGCAGCTTAGCGGGAGTGGGTGGCACAGATACGCAGTATTTT.

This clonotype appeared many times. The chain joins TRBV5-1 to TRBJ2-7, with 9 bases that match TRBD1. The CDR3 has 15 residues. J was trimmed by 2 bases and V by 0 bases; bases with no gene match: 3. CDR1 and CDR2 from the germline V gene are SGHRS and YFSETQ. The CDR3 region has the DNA TGCGCCAGCAGCTTGGCCCGGGACAGGGCCTACGAGCAGTACTTC. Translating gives CASSLARDRAYEQYF.

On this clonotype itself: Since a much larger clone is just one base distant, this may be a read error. The CDR3 DNA sequence: TGCGCCAGCAGCCCCGACAGGGGGTCCGGACTAGCGCCCTATGAGGCCCAGTACTTC. Protein: CASSPDRGSGLAPYEAQYF. The V gene is TRBV5-1, the J gene TRBJ2-5; the D gene could be TRBD1 or TRBD2 (9 bases each). The CDR3 contains 19 residues. Trimming pared 4 bases from V and 9 bases from J, leaving 34 bases between. Germline CDR1 and CDR2: SGHRS and YFSETQ. Using reference TRBV5-1 and TRBJ2-5 for the parts outside the CDR3, the full variable domain is KAGVTQTPRYLIKTRGQQVTLSCSPISGHRSVSWYQQTPGQGLQFLFEYFSETQRNKGNFPGRFSGRQFSNSRSEMNVSTLELGDSALYLCASSPDRGSGLAPYEAQYFGPGTRLLVL.

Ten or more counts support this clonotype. In DNA, the CDR3 is TGTGCCAGTAGTATAGGGGAGACTGAAGCTTTCTTT. This translates into CASSIGETEAFF. The V and J genes are TRBV19 and TRBJ1-1; no definite D call. The germline CDR1 and CDR2 sequences are LNHDA and SQIVND (reference sequence). This CDR3 has 12 residues. Trimming cost V 1 base and J 5 bases, with 5 bases left between them.

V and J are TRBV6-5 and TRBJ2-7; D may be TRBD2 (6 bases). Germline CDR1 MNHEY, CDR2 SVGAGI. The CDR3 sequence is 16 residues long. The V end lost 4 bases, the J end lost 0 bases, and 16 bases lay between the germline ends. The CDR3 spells CASSSLDGRASYEQYF. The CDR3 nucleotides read TGTGCCAGCAGTTCTCTCGACGGGAGAGCCTCCTACGAGCAGTACTTC.

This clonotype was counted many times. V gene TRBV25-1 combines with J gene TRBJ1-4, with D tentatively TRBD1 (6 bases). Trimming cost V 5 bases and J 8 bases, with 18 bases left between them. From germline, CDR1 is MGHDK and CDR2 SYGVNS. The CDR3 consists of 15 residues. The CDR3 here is CASSKRTAQGEKLFF. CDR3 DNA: TGTGCCAGCAGTAAAAGGACAGCTCAAGGGGAAAAACTGTTTTTT. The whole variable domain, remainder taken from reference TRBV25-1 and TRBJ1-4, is EADIYQTPRYLVIGTGKKITLECSQTMGHDKMYWYQQDPGMELHLIHYSYGVNSTEKGDLSSESTVSRIRTEHFPLTLESARPSHTSQYLCASSKRTAQGEKLFFGSGTQLSVL.

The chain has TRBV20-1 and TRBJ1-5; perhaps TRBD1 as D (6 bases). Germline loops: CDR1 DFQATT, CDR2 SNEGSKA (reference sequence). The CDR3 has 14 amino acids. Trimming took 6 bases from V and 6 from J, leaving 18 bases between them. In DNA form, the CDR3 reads TGCAGTGCCAACGACAGGCGGCGGGCTCAGCCCCAGCATTTT. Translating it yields CSANDRRRAQPQHF.

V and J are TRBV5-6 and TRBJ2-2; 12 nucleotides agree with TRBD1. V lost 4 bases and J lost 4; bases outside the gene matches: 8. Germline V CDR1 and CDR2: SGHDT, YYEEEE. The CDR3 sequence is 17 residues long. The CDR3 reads CASSPGTGGVGTGELFF. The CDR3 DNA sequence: TGTGCCAGCAGCCCAGGGACAGGGGGCGTCGGCACCGGGGAGCTGTTTTTT.

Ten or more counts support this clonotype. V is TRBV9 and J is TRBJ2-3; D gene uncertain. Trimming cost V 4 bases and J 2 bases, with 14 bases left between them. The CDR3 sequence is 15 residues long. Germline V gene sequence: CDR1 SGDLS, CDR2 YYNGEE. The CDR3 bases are TGTGCCAGCAGCCCCGATGGGGTAGACACAGATACGCAGTATTTT. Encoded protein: CASSPDGVDTDTQYF.

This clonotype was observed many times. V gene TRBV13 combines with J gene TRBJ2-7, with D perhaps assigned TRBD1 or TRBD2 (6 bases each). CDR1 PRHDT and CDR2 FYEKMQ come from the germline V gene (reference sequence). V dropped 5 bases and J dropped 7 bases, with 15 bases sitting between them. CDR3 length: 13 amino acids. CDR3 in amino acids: CASSGGTTLEQYF. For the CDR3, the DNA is TGTGCCAGCAGCGGGGGGACAACTTTAGAGCAGTACTTC.

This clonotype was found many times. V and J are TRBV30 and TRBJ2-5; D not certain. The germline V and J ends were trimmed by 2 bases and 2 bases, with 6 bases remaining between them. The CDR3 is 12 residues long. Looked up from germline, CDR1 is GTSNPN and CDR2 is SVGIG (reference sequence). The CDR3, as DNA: TGTGCCTGGAGTCGACTGCAAGAGACCCAGTACTTC. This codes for CAWSRLQETQYF.

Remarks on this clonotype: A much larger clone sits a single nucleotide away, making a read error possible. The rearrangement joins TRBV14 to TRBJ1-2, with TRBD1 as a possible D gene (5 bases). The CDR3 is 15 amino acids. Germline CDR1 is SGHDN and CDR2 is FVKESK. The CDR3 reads CASSLTGTEDHGCTF. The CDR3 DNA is TGTGCCAGCAGCTTAACCGGGACGGAGGATCATGGCTGCACCTTC.

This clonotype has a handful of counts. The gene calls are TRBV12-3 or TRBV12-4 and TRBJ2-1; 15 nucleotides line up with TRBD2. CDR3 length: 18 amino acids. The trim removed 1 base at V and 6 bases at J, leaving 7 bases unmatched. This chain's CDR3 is CASSLEAGLAGGSNEQFF. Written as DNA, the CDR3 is TGTGCCAGCAGTTTAGAGGCGGGACTAGCGGGAGGTAGCAATGAGCAGTTCTTC.

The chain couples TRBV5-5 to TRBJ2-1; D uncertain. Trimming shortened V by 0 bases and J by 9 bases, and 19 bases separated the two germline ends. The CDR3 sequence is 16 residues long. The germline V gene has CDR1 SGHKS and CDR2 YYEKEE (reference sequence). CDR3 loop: CASSLAIFAVKPEQFF. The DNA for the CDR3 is TGTGCCAGCAGCTTGGCCATATTTGCGGTGAAGCCTGAGCAGTTCTTC. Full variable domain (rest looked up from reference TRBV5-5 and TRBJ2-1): DAGVTQSPTHLIKTRGQQVTLRCSPISGHKSVSWYQQVLGQGPQFIFQYYEKEERGRGNFPDRFSARQFPNYSSELNVNALLLGDSALYLCASSLAIFAVKPEQFFGPGTRLTVL.

The CDR3 nucleotides read TGTGCCACCAGGGGGGGGGGGCCCTCAGATACGCAGTATTTT. This sequence encodes CATRGGGPSDTQYF. The chain is built from TRBV19 and TRBJ2-3; TRBD1 or TRBD2 may be the D gene (7 bases each). Germline lookup yields CDR1 LNHDA and CDR2 SQIVND (reference sequence). The V end lost 10 bases, the J end lost 4 bases, and 18 bases lay between the germline ends. The CDR3 is made up of 14 amino acids.

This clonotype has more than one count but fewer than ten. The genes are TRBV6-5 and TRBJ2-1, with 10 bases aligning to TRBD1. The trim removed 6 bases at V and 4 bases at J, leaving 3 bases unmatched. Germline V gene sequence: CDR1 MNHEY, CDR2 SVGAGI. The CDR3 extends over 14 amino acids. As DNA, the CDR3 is TGTGCCAGCAGGGACAGGGGGAGGTACAATGAGCAGTTCTTC. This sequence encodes CASRDRGRYNEQFF.

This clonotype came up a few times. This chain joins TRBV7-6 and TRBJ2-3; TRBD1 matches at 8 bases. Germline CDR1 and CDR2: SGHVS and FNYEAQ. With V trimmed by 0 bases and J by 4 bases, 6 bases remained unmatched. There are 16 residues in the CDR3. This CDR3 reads CASSLARTGLADTQYF. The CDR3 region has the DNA TGTGCCAGCAGCTTAGCGCGGACAGGGCTTGCAGATACGCAGTATTTT.